This TCR beta chain stems from a study of cytomegalovirus exposure and HLA in healthy donors. Study outcomes and limitations: The authors later found TCR association rates varying by HLA locus, with DRB1 most and HLA-C fewest.

This CDR3 region has 14 residues. V lost 5 bases, J lost 1 base, and 12 bases lay in between. The germline V gene has CDR1 SEHNR and CDR2 FQNEAQ (reference sequence). PCR involved 60 Vbeta and 13 Jbeta primers. TCRdb's copy holds only in-frame clones and misses some; the assay was immunoSEQ multiplex PCR. The sample lists about 83,000 clones, about four fifths occurring once. This clone was found a few times. Its target is not known. The chain is built from TRBV7-9 and TRBJ2-7; perhaps TRBD2 as D (6 bases). The source of this sequence is a woman in her thirties in good health and CMV-seronegative. Sequencing was performed on PBMCs. As DNA, the CDR3 is TGTGCCAGCAGCCTGGGACTCAGGTCCTACGAGCAGTACTTC. Protein sequence: CASSLGLRSYEQYF.